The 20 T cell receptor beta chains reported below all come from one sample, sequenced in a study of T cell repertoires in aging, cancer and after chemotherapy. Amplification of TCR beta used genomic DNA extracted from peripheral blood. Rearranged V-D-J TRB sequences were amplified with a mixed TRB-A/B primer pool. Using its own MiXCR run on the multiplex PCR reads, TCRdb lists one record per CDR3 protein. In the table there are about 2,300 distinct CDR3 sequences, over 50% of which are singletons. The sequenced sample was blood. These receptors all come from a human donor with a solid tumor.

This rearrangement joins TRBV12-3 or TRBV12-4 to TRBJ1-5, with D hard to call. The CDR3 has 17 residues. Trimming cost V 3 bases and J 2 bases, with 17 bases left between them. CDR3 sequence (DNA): TGTGCCAGCAGTTTCGGCGTATCGTGGGGTGGCAATCAGCCCCAGCATTTT. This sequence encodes CASSFGVSWGGNQPQHF.

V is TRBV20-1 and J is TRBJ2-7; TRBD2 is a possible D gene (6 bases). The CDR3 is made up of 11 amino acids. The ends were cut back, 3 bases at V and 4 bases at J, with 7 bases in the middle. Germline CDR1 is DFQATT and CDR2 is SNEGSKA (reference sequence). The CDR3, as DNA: TGCAGTGCTAGGGGGGGTTACGAGCAGTACTTC. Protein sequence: CSARGGYEQYF.

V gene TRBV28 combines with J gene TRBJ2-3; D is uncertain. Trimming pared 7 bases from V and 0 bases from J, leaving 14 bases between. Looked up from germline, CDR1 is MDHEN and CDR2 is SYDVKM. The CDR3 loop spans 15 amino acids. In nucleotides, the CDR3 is TGTGCCAGCACCCCGGGCGCACTTAGCACAGATACGCAGTATTTT. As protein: CASTPGALSTDTQYF.

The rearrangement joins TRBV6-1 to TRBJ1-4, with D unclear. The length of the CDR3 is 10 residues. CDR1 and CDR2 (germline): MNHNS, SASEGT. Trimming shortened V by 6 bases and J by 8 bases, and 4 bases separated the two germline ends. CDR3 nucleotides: TGTGCCAGCAGCCTGGAAAAACTGTTTTTT. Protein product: CASSLEKLFF.

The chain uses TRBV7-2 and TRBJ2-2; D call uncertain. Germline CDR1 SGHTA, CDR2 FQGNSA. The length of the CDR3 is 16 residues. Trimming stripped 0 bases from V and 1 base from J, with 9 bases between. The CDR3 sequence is CASSLAGPGNTGELFF. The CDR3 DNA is TGTGCCAGCAGCTTAGCCGGGCCGGGGAACACCGGGGAGCTGTTTTTT.

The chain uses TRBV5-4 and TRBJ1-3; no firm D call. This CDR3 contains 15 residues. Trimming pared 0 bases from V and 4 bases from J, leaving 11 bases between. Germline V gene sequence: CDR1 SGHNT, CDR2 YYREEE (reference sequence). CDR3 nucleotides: TGTGCCAGCAGCTTGGGGGCGGTCCCCGGAAACACCATATATTTT. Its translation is CASSLGAVPGNTIYF.

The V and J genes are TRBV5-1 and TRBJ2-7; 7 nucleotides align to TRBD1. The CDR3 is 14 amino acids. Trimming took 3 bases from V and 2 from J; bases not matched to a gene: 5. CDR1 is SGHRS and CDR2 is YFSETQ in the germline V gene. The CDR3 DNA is TGCGCCAGCAGCTCCGGGACAGTCACCTACGAGCAGTACTTC. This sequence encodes CASSSGTVTYEQYF.

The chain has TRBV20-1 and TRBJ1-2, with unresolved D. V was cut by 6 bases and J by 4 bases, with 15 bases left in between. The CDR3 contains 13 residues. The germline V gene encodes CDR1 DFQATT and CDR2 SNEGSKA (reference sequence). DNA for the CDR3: TGCAGTGCCTTACCAGAGTCCCCCTATGGCTACACCTTC. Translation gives CSALPESPYGYTF.

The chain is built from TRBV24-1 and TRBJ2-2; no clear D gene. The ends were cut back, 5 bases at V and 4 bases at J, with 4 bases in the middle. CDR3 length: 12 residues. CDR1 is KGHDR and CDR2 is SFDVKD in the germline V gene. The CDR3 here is CATSVSTGELFF. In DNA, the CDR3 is TGTGCCACCAGTGTCAGCACCGGGGAGCTGTTTTTT.

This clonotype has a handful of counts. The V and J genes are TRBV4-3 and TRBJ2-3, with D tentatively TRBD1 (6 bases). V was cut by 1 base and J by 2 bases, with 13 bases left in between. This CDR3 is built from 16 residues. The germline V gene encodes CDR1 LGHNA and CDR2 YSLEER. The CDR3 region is CASSQGFLGATDTQYF. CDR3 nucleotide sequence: TGCGCCAGCAGCCAAGGTTTCCTGGGGGCCACAGATACGCAGTATTTT.

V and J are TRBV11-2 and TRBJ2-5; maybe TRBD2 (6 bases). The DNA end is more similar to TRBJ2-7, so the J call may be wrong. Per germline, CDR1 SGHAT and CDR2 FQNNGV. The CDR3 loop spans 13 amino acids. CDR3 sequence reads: CASNIGRDYEQYF. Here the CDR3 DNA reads TGTGCCAGCAACATAGGGCGGGACTACGAGCAGTACTTC.

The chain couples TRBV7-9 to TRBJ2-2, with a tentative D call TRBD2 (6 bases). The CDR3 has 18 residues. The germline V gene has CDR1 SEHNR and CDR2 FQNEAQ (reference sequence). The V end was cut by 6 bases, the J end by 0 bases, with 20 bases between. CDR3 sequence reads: CASRFGWRDPTNTGELFF. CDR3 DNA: TGTGCCAGCAGATTCGGATGGCGGGACCCCACGAACACCGGGGAGCTGTTTTTT.

The CDR3 nucleotides read TGTGCCAGCAGTAATAGCGGGAGGGCCAAAAATGAGCAGTTCTTC. Translating it yields CASSNSGRAKNEQFF. The chain recombines TRBV27 with TRBJ2-1; 11 bases agree with TRBD2. Germline V gene lookup returns CDR1 MNHEY and CDR2 SMNVEV (reference sequence). The length of the CDR3 is 15 residues. J gave up 7 bases and V 5 bases, and 7 bases lay outside the gene matches.

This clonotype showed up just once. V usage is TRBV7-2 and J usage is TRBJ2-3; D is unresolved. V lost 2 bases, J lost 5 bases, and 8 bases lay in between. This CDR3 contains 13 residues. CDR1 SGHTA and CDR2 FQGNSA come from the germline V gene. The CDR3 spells CASSLNPVDTQYF. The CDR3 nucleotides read TGTGCCAGCAGCTTAAACCCGGTAGATACGCAGTATTTT.

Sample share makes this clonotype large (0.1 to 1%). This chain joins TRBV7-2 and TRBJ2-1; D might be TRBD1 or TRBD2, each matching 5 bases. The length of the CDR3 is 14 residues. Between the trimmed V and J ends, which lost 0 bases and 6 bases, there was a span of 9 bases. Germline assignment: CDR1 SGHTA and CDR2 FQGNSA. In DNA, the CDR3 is TGTGCCAGCAGCTTAGCGGCCGGGGCCAATGAGCAGTTCTTC. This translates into CASSLAAGANEQFF. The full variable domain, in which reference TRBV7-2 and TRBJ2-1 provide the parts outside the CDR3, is GAGVSQSPSNKVTEKGKDVELRCDPISGHTALYWYRQSLGQGLEFLIYFQGNSAPDKSGLPSDRFSAERTGGSVSTLTIQRTQQEDSAVYLCASSLAAGANEQFFGPGTRLTVL.

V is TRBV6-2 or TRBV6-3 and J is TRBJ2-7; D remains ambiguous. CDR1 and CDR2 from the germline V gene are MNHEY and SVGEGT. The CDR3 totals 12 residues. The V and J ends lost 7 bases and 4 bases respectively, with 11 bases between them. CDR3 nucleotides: TGTGCCAGCAAGTTGTCGGCATACGAGCAGTACTTC. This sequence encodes CASKLSAYEQYF.

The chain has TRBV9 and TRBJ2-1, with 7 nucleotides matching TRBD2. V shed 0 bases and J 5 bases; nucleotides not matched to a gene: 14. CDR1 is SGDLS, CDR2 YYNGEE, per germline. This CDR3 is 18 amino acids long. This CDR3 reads CASSVDIRAGAGNNEQFF. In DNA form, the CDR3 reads TGTGCCAGCAGCGTAGATATTCGGGCCGGAGCGGGAAACAATGAGCAGTTCTTC.

CDR3 protein: CASSESYGYTF. CDR3 DNA sequence: TGTGCCAGCAGTGAGAGCTATGGCTACACCTTC. J is TRBJ1-2 and V is TRBV6-1, with unresolved D. V shed 3 bases and J shed 4 bases, with 3 bases lying between them. The CDR3 length is 11 residues. Germline V lookup: CDR1 MNHNS, CDR2 SASEGT.

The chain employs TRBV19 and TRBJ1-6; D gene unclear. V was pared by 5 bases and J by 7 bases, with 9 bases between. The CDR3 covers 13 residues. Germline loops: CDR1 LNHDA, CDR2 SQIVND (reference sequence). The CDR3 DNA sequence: TGTGCCAGTAGTTCCGGACTCAATTCACCCCTCCACTTT. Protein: CASSSGLNSPLHF. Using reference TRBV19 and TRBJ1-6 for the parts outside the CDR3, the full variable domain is DGGITQSPKYLFRKEGQNVTLSCEQNLNHDAMYWYRQDPGQGLRLIYYSQIVNDFQKGDIAEGYSVSREKKESFPLTVTSAQKNPTAFYLCASSSGLNSPLHFGNGTRLTVT.

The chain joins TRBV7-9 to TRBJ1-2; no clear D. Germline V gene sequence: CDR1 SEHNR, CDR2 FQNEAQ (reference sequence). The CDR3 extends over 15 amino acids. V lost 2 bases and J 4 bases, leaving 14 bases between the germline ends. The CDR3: CASSLISNGPYGYTF. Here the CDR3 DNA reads TGTGCCAGCAGCTTAATCTCGAACGGTCCCTATGGCTACACCTTC.